This T cell receptor (beta chain) stems from a study of identical twins. Study-wide findings and caveats: Insertions ran lower in abundant cord blood beta clonotypes, though not in memory repertoires. Within monozygotic twins, out-of-frame TCR alpha sharing was underestimated by the models. One should note that invariant MAIT and iNKT cells could partly confound zero-insertion analyses.

Turning to this clonotype: The antigen is not known.

The ends were cut back, 10 bases at V and 6 bases at J, with 12 bases in the middle. Germline V gives CDR1 MNHNY, CDR2 SVGAGI (reference sequence). This CDR3 contains 12 residues. The authors used template switching to add a universal primer site and gave cDNA unique molecular identifiers. TCRdb ran MiXCR on the 5' RACE reads and lists one entry per CDR3 protein. The sample carries roughly 480,000 distinct CDR3 sequences, approximately 25% recorded once. These data also formed part of another study, on T cells expressing NK-cell markers.

This TCR came from a woman between 18 and 29 years old in good health. Input material: CD4+ T cells sorted from blood. The V gene is TRBV6-6, the J gene TRBJ1-4, with D uncertain. The CDR3 coding sequence is TGTGCCATTAACGGTCCGGATGAAAAACTGTTTTTT. Its translation is CAINGPDEKLFF.